A selection of T cell receptor beta chains follows, all from one sample in a study of blood T cell repertoires in COVID-19. TCRdb keeps only in-frame clones here, not all; method: immunoSEQ multiplex PCR. There are about 350,000 clones in the sample; roughly 89% occur only once, and roughly 3.4% lies in the top ten. The sequenced material came from peripheral blood. These receptors were collected from a woman aged 18 to 35 who had recovered from COVID-19. CDR3s include the opening cysteine and the closing phenylalanine or tryptophan. The D gene is left open where the match is weak. A row's size may be missing; if present it is once, few, many or a size class.

V gene	J gene	D gene	clone size	CDR3 protein	CDR3 DNA
TRBV18	TRBJ1-2	TRBD1	.	CASSPRDSHGYGYTF	TGTGCCAGCTCACCACGGGACAGCCATGGCTATGGCTACACCTTC
TRBV5-1	TRBJ1-5	.	.	CASSLGQAGQPQHF	TGCGCCAGCAGCTTGGGACAGGCTGGTCAGCCCCAGCATTTT
TRBV18	TRBJ1-1	TRBD1	.	CASSPGTGGMNTEAFF	TGTGCCAGCTCACCCGGCACAGGGGGTATGAACACTGAAGCTTTCTTT
TRBV11-3	TRBJ2-1	TRBD2	.	CASSLDLTSGRNNEQFF	TGTGCCAGCAGCTTAGATCTGACTAGCGGTAGGAACAATGAGCAGTTCTTC
TRBV4-3	TRBJ1-2	.	.	CASSQPGTSGAYGYTF	TGCGCCAGCAGCCAACCTGGGACTTCTGGGGCCTATGGCTACACCTTC
TRBV11-3	TRBJ2-5	TRBD1	.	CASSSRETGAETQYF	TGTGCCAGCAGCTCGCGTGAAACAGGGGCAGAGACCCAGTACTTC
TRBV4-1	TRBJ2-3	.	.	CASSQDRILAWPQYF	TGCGCCAGCAGCCAAGACCGAATTTTGGCTTGGCCGCAGTATTTT
TRBV7-9	TRBJ1-5	TRBD1	.	CASSETGNDQPQHF	TGTGCCAGCAGCGAGACAGGGAACGATCAGCCCCAGCATTTT
TRBV6-2/TRBV6-3	TRBJ2-3	.	.	CASSYRENTQYF	TGTGCCAGCAGTTATCGGGAGAATACGCAGTATTTT
TRBV2	TRBJ2-5	.	.	CASRSYETQYF	TGTGCCAGCAGGTCCTACGAGACCCAGTACTTC
TRBV25-1	TRBJ2-6	.	.	CASSDTGISGANVLTF	TGTGCCAGCAGCGATACAGGGATCTCTGGGGCCAACGTCCTGACTTTC
TRBV25-1	TRBJ2-3	.	.	CASSETIRPDTQYF	TGTGCCAGCAGTGAAACTATACGGCCGGATACGCAGTATTTT
TRBV7-8	TRBJ2-3	.	.	CASSLDRGDTQYF	TGTGCCAGCAGCTTAGATCGGGGAGATACGCAGTATTTT
TRBV10-2	TRBJ2-1	TRBD2	.	CASSLTSASNEQFF	TGCGCCAGCAGCCTGACTAGCGCAAGCAATGAGCAGTTCTTC
TRBV19	TRBJ1-4	TRBD1	.	CASSTRQGQKLFF	TGTGCCAGTAGTACAAGACAGGGACAAAAACTGTTTTTT
TRBV27	TRBJ2-5	.	.	CASSYDRPGTQYF	TGTGCCAGCAGTTACGACAGGCCGGGGACCCAGTACTTC
TRBV6-2/TRBV6-3	TRBJ2-1	.	.	CASSWFPQVSYNEQFF	TGTGCCAGCAGTTGGTTCCCGCAGGTTTCCTACAATGAGCAGTTCTTC
TRBV2	TRBJ2-3	.	.	CASSEVSGHSTDTQYF	TGTGCCAGCAGTGAGGTTTCGGGACATAGCACAGATACGCAGTATTTT
TRBV5-4	TRBJ2-5	.	.	CASSFLGVQETQYF	TGTGCCAGCAGCTTTCTAGGGGTCCAAGAGACCCAGTACTTC
TRBV27	TRBJ2-5	.	.	CASSRGQLRGRKTQYF	TGTGCCAGCAGTCGAGGGCAGTTGCGGGGCAGGAAGACCCAGTACTTC
TRBV19	TRBJ2-5	TRBD2	.	CASGTSAQETQYF	TGTGCCAGTGGAACTAGCGCCCAAGAGACCCAGTACTTC
TRBV19	TRBJ2-3	TRBD1	.	CASRVRQGQGADTQYF	TGTGCCAGTAGGGTCCGACAGGGACAGGGGGCAGATACGCAGTATTTT
TRBV4-3	TRBJ1-1	.	.	CASSQAGVVTEAFF	TGCGCCAGCAGCCAAGCGGGGGTGGTCACTGAAGCTTTCTTT
TRBV6-2/TRBV6-3	TRBJ2-5	TRBD1	.	CASSSPATGIQETQYF	TGTGCCAGCAGTTCGCCAGCGACAGGGATTCAAGAGACCCAGTACTTC
TRBV27	TRBJ2-3	.	.	CASSLSSTDTQYF	TGTGCCAGCAGTCTCTCTAGCACAGATACGCAGTATTTT
TRBV11-2	TRBJ2-2	TRBD2	.	CASSPAPGLAGVGTGELFF	TGTGCCAGCAGCCCAGCGCCCGGACTAGCGGGAGTCGGAACCGGGGAGCTGTTTTTT
TRBV11-2	TRBJ2-5	TRBD2	.	CASSRGIAGGGETQYF	TGTGCCAGCAGCCGCGGGATAGCGGGAGGGGGAGAGACCCAGTACTTC
TRBV6-5	TRBJ1-2	.	.	CASSTYGYTF	TGTGCCAGCAGTACTTATGGCTACACCTTC
TRBV9	TRBJ2-3	TRBD2	.	CASSVSSGILADTQYF	TGTGCCAGCAGCGTGTCTAGCGGGATCCTCGCAGATACGCAGTATTTT
TRBV20-1	TRBJ1-3	.	.	CSARGEHTIYF	TGCAGTGCTAGAGGGGAGCACACCATATATTTT
TRBV5-1	TRBJ2-3	TRBD1	.	CASSVSQGARGTDTQYF	TGCGCCAGCAGCGTATCGCAGGGGGCGCGTGGTACAGATACGCAGTATTTT
TRBV7-9	TRBJ2-1	TRBD2	.	CASEIGTSGSWEYNEQFF	TGTGCCAGCGAGATTGGGACTAGCGGGAGTTGGGAATACAATGAGCAGTTCTTC
TRBV5-1	TRBJ2-5	.	.	CASSFGSQETQYF	TGCGCCAGCAGCTTCGGGTCCCAAGAGACCCAGTACTTC
TRBV4-1	TRBJ1-4	TRBD1	few	CASSQLGPGGPTNEKLFF	TGCGCCAGCAGCCAATTGGGGCCAGGGGGACCAACTAATGAAAAACTGTTTTTT
TRBV2	TRBJ2-2	TRBD2	.	CASISGRTGELFF	TGTGCCAGCATTAGCGGGAGGACCGGGGAGCTGTTTTTT
TRBV28	TRBJ1-1	TRBD1	.	CASSSGQGYTEAFF	TGTGCCAGCAGTTCTGGACAGGGATATACTGAAGCTTTCTTT
TRBV19	TRBJ2-1	.	.	CASSMWVGGNYNEQFF	TGTGCCAGTAGTATGTGGGTCGGGGGAAACTACAATGAGCAGTTCTTC
TRBV5-1	TRBJ2-3	.	.	CASSLGQVTDTQYF	TGCGCCAGCAGCTTGGGACAGGTCACAGATACGCAGTATTTT
TRBV30	TRBJ1-5	.	.	CAWTQGIGQPQHF	TGTGCCTGGACCCAGGGGATAGGGCAGCCCCAGCATTTT
TRBV7-9	TRBJ2-5	TRBD2	once	CASSRGLAGETQYF	TGTGCCAGCAGTCGGGGGCTAGCGGGAGAGACCCAGTACTTC
TRBV9	TRBJ1-2	TRBD1	.	CASSPDRGYGYTF	TGTGCCAGCAGTCCCGACAGGGGCTATGGCTACACCTTC
TRBV18	TRBJ2-1	TRBD1	.	CASSPDRGRGQSHEQFF	TGTGCCAGCTCACCGGACAGGGGGCGCGGCCAGTCCCATGAGCAGTTCTTC
TRBV18	TRBJ2-3	.	.	CASSPVQRGTDTQYF	TGTGCCAGCTCACCAGTGCAGCGAGGCACAGATACGCAGTATTTT
TRBV3-1/TRBV3-2	TRBJ2-1	TRBD2	.	CASSHPSGNEQFF	TGTGCCAGCAGCCACCCTAGCGGGAATGAGCAGTTCTTC
TRBV18	TRBJ2-1	.	.	CASSPVLDRLSSYNEQFF	TGTGCCAGCTCACCGGTACTAGACAGGCTGAGCTCCTACAATGAGCAGTTCTTC